Listed below are T cell receptor beta chains from one sample, sequenced in a study of blood T cell repertoires in COVID-19. Libraries were prepared by immunoSEQ multiplex PCR; TCRdb keeps only in-frame clonotypes and omits some of them. In the table there are 100,000 to 120,000 clones, approximately 83% of which are singletons. The material sequenced was peripheral blood. Every receptor here comes from a woman aged 70-85 years with acute or convalescent COVID-19. Both conserved end residues are part of each CDR3.

TRBV2 | CATAGTSGRRYF
TRBV5-1 | CASSLGSGREETQYF
TRBV27 | CASSFRGSSYNEQFF
TRBV19 | CASNVAGYGQPQHF
TRBV18 | CASSPPPKDSFGYTF
TRBV18 | CASSPGTAGANVLTF
TRBV29-1 | CSVDPSTGTTEAFF
TRBV5-1 | CASSPDATGTSPLHF
TRBV7-3 | CASSEGGAKAYGYTF
TRBV28 | CASSLLASNQPQHF
TRBV12-5 | CASGLTTGQLIRGYTF
TRBV10-1 | CASSESASGGTVQFF
TRBV5-1 | CASSFRTGGTTEAFF
TRBV13 | CASSSGQGFTPLHF
TRBV30 | CASSGGPRQPQHF
TRBV4-1 | CASSPRDRGKGDTEAFF
TRBV19 | CASRGGPLGGASFF
TRBV7-6 | CASSPSAGVETQYF
TRBV30 | CAWSVQTTETQYF
TRBV3-1/TRBV3-2 | CASSQRGTGLPSTDTQYF
TRBV2 | CASSDSGVGVGTIYF
TRBV3-1/TRBV3-2 | CASSPGTGGYNEQFF
TRBV19 | CASSLTSGSTEQFF
TRBV6-5 | CASSYGQVNTEAFF
TRBV27 | CASSPQGFRQGRFNNEQFF
TRBV28 | CASSAWTGFYGNTEAFF
TRBV5-1 | CASREGITGELFF
TRBV3-1/TRBV3-2 | CASSRLDSYEQYF